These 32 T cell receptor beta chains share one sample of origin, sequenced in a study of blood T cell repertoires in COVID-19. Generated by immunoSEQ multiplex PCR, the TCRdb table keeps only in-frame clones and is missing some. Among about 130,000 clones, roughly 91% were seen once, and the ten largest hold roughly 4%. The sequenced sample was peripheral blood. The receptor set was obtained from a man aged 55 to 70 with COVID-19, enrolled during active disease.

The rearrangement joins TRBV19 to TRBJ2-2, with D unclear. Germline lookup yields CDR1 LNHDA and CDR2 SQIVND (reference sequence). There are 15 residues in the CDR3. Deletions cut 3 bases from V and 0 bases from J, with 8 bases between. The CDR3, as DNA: TGTGCCAGTAGTATGAGCGTGTCGAACACCGGGGAGCTGTTTTTT. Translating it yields CASSMSVSNTGELFF.

The CDR3 coding sequence is TGCGCCAGCAGCTCCAATGTGGGCAGTCAAAACATTCAGTACTTC. Translated, it gives CASSSNVGSQNIQYF. This chain connects TRBV5-1 to TRBJ2-4, with unresolved D. CDR3 length: 15 residues. In germline, CDR1 is SGHRS, CDR2 YFSETQ. The ends were cut back, 3 bases at V and 5 bases at J, with 15 bases in the middle.

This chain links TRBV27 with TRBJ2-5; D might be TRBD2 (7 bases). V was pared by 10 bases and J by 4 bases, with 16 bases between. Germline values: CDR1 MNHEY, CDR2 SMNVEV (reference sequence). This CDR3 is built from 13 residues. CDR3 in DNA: TGTGCCACCAGGGGCTGGGAGGGAGAGACCCAGTACTTC. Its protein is CATRGWEGETQYF.

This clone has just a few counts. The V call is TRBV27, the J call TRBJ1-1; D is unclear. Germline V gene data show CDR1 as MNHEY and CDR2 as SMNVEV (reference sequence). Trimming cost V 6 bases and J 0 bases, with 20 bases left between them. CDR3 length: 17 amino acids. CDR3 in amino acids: CASSPAPYRTLNTEAFF. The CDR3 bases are TGTGCCAGCAGCCCCGCCCCGTATAGAACCCTGAACACTGAAGCTTTCTTT.

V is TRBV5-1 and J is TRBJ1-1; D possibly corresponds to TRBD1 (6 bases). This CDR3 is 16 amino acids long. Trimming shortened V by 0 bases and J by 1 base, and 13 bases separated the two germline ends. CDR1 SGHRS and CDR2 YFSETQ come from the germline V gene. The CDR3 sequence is CASSLGILGANTEAFF. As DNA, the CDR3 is TGCGCCAGCAGCTTGGGAATCTTGGGGGCGAACACTGAAGCTTTCTTT.

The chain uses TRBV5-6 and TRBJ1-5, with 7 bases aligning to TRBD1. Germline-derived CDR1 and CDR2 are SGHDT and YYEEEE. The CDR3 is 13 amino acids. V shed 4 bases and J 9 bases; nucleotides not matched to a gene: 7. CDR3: CASSQGTERPQHF. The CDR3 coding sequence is TGTGCCAGCAGCCAAGGGACAGAGAGGCCCCAGCATTTT.

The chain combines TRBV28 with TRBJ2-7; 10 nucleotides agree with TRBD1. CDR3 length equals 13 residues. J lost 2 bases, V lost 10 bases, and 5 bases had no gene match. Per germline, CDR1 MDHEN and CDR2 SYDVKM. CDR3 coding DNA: TGTGCCACCAGGACAGGGGGTACCTACGAGCAGTACTTC. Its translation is CATRTGGTYEQYF. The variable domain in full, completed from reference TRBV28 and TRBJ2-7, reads DVKVTQSSRYLVKRTGEKVFLECVQDMDHENMFWYRQDPGLGLRLIYFSYDVKMKEKGDIPEGYSVSREKKERFSLILESASTNQTSMYLCATRTGGTYEQYFGPGTRLTVT.

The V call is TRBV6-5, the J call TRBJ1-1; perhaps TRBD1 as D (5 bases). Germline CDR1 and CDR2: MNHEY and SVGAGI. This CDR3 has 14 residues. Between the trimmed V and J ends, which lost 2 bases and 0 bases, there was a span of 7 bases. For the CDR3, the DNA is TGTGCCAGCAGTTACCAGGGCATGAACACTGAAGCTTTCTTT. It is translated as CASSYQGMNTEAFF.

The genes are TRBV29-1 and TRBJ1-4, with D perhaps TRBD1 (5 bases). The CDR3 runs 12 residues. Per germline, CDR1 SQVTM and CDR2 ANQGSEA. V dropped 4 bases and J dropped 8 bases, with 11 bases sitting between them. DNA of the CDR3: TGCAGCGTTGGAGGGCGGGGGGAAAAACTGTTTTTT. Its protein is CSVGGRGEKLFF.

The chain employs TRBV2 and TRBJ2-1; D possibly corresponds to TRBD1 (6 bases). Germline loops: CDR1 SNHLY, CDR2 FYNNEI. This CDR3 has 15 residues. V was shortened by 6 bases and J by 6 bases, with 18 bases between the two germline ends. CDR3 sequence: CASRGADLTLNEQFF. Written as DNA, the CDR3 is TGTGCCAGCAGGGGGGCGGACTTAACCCTCAATGAGCAGTTCTTC.

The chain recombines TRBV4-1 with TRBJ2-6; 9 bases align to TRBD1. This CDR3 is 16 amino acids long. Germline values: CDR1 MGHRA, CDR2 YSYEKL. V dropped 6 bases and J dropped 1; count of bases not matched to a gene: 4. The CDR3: CASRPGQGSGANVLTF. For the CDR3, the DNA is TGCGCCAGCAGGCCAGGACAGGGGTCTGGGGCCAACGTCCTGACTTTC.

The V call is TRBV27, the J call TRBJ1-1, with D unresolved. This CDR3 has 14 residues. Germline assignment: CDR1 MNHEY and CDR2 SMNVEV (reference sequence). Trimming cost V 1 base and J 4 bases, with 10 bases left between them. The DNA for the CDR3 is TGTGCCAGCAGTTTATTCCCAGGCCGCACTGAAGCTTTCTTT. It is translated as CASSLFPGRTEAFF.

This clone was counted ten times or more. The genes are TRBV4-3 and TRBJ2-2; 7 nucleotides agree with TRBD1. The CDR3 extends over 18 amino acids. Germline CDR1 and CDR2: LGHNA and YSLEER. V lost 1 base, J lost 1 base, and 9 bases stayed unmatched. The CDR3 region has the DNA TGCGCCAGCAGCCAAGCTAGCCCCGGGACAGAGAACACCGGGGAGCTGTTTTTT. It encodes CASSQASPGTENTGELFF.

The CDR3 DNA reads TGTGCCAGCAGCACCATTCTCCCCCCCTGGGGCCTCACTGAAGCTTTCTTT. Translated: CASSTILPPWGLTEAFF. V is TRBV7-2 and J is TRBJ1-1, with a possible D match to TRBD1 (5 bases). Between the trimmed V and J ends, which lost 5 bases and 4 bases, there was a span of 23 bases. This CDR3 spans 17 amino acids. Germline V lookup: CDR1 SGHTA, CDR2 FQGNSA.

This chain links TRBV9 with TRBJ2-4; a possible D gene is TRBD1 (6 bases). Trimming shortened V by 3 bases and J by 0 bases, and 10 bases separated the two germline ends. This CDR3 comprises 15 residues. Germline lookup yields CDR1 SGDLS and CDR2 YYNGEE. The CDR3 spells CASSGDTLAKNIQYF. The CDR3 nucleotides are TGTGCCAGCAGCGGGGACACCCTAGCCAAAAACATTCAGTACTTC.

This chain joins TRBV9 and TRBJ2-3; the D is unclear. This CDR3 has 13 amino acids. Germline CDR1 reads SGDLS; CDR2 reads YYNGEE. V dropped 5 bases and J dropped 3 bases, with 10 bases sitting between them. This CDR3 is CASSHITTDTQYF. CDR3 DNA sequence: TGTGCCAGCAGTCATATTACTACAGATACGCAGTATTTT. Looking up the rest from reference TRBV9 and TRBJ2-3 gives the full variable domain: DSGVTQTPKHLITATGQRVTLRCSPRSGDLSVYWYQQSLDQGLQFLIQYYNGEERAKGNILERFSAQQFPDLHSELNLSSLELGDSALYFCASSHITTDTQYFGPGTRLTVL.

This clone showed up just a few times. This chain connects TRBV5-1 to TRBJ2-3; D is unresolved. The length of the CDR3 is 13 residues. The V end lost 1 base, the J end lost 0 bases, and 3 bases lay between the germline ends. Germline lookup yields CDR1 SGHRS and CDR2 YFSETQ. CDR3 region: CASSLSSTDTQYF. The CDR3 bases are TGCGCCAGCAGCTTGTCAAGCACAGATACGCAGTATTTT.

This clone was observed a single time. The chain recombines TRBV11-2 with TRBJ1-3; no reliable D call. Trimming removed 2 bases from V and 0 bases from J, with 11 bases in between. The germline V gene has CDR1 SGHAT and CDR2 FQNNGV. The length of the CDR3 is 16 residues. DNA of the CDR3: TGTGCCAGCAGCTTATCTGACACCAGCTCTGGAAACACCATATATTTT. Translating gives CASSLSDTSSGNTIYF.

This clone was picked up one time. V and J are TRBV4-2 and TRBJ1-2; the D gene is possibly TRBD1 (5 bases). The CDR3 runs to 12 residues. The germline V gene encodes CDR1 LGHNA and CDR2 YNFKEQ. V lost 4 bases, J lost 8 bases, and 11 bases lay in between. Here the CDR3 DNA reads TGTGCCAGCAGCCCCGACAGTAACGGCTACACCTTC. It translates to CASSPDSNGYTF.

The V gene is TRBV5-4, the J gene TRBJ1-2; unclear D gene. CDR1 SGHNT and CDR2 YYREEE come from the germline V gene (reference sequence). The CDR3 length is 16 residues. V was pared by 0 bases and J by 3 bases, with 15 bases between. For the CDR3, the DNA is TGTGCCAGCAGCTTGGCCTTGGAGGCAGAATACTATGGCTACACCTTC. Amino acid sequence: CASSLALEAEYYGYTF.

DNA of the CDR3: TGTGCCAGCAGCATGAGACAGGGAGAAGCTTTCTTT. This codes for CASSMRQGEAFF. The chain joins TRBV7-2 to TRBJ1-1, with TRBD1 matching over 7 bases. This CDR3 is built from 12 residues. Germline V gene sequence: CDR1 SGHTA, CDR2 FQGNSA. The J segment lost 8 bases and the V segment lost 5 bases, leaving 5 bases of the junction unmatched.

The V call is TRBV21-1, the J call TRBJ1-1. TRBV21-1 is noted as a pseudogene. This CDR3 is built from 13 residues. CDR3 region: CASSLLVNTEAFF. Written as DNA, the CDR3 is TGTGCCAGCAGCCTTCTAGTGAACACTGAAGCTTTCTTT.

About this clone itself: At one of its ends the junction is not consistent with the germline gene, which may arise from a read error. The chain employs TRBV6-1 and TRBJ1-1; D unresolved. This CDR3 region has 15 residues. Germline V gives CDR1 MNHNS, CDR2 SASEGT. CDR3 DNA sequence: TGTGCCAGCAGTGAACCCGCGGCGATGAAGACTGAAGCTTTCTTT. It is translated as CASSEPAAMKTEAFF.

The CDR3 region has the DNA TGTGCCAGCAGCGCAAGGGGGCTCGATTATGGCTACACCTTC. Translation: CASSARGLDYGYTF. The chain employs TRBV9 and TRBJ1-2; 7 bases match TRBD1. Germline loops: CDR1 SGDLS, CDR2 YYNGEE. Unmatched junction bases numbered 7, after V lost 3 bases and J lost 5 bases. The CDR3 spans 14 residues. The variable domain in full, completed from reference TRBV9 and TRBJ1-2, reads DSGVTQTPKHLITATGQRVTLRCSPRSGDLSVYWYQQSLDQGLQFLIQYYNGEERAKGNILERFSAQQFPDLHSELNLSSLELGDSALYFCASSARGLDYGYTFGSGTRLTVV.

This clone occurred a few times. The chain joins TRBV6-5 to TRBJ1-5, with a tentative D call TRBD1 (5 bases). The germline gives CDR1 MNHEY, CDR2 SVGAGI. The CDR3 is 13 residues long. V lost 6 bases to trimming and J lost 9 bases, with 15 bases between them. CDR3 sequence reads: CASRRSLQGPQHF. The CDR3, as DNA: TGTGCCAGCAGGAGGAGCCTCCAGGGGCCCCAGCATTTT.

The CDR3 spells CASSESRGLVLYGYTF. DNA for the CDR3: TGTGCCAGCAGTGAATCCAGGGGGCTGGTTCTCTATGGCTACACCTTC. The J gene is TRBJ1-2, the V gene TRBV2; the match to TRBD1 covers 8 bases. This CDR3 has 16 residues. V trimming: 2 bases; J trimming: 4 bases; junction bases outside the gene matches: 9. Germline lookup yields CDR1 SNHLY and CDR2 FYNNEI.

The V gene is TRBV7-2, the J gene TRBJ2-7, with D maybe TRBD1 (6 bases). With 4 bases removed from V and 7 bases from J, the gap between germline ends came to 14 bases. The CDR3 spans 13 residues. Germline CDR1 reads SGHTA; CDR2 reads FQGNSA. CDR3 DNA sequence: TGTGCCAGCAGCTGGGGGCAGTCCTTGGAGCAGTACTTC. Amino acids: CASSWGQSLEQYF.

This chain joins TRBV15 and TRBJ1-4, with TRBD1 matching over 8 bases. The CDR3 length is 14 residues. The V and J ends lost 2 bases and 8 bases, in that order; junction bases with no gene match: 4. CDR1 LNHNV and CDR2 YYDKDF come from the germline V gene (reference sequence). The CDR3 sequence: CATSRPGQAEKLFF. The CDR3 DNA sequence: TGTGCCACCAGCAGACCGGGACAGGCCGAAAAACTGTTTTTT.

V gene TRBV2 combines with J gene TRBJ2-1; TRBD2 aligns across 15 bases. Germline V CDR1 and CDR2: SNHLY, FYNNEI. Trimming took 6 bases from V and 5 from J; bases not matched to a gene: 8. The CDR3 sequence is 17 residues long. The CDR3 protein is CASRAGTSGGIHNEQFF. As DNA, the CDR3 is TGTGCCAGCAGGGCCGGGACTAGCGGGGGGATACACAATGAGCAGTTCTTC.

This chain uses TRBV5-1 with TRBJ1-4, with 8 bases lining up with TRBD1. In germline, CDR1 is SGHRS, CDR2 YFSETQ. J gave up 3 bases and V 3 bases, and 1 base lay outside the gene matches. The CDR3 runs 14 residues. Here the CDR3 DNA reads TGCGCCAGCAGCTCGGGACAGGCTAATGAAAAACTGTTTTTT. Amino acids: CASSSGQANEKLFF.

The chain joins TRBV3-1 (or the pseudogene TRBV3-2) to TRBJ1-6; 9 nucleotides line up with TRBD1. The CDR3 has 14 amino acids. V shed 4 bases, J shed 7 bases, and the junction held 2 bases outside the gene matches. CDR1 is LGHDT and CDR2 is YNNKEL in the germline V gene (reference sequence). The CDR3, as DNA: TGTGCCAGCAGCCTCGGACAGGGGAATTCACCCCTCCACTTT. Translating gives CASSLGQGNSPLHF.

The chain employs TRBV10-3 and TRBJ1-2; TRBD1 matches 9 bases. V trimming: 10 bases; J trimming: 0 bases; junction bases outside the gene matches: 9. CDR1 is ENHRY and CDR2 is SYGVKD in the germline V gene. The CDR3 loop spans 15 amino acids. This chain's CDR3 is CATGINRGPNYGYTF. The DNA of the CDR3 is TGTGCCACAGGAATAAACAGGGGGCCTAACTATGGCTACACCTTC.